This TCR beta chain derives from a study of molecular identifiers for immune sequencing clone quantification. Study information: Naive CD8 RNA (around 20,000 or 100,000 cells) was divided into five aliquots, with four sequenced.

Study-wide results and caveats: Jurkat TCR RNA spiked in from one cell (amid over 850,000 naive cells) was reportedly detectable.

TCRdb called the PCR reads again in MiXCR, with one record for every CDR3 protein. This sample carries approximately 90,000 distinct CDR3 sequences, over 20% of them seen once, and the ten largest clones take 1.1%. Turning to this clonotype: The antigen is not known. This may come from a read error, since a much larger clone is one base off.

Trimming pared 8 bases from V and 6 bases from J, leaving 23 bases between. Germline CDR1 and CDR2: MNHEY and SMNVEV (reference sequence). The CDR3 consists of 15 residues. Sequenced material: naive CD8+ T cells from blood, with Jurkat cell RNA spiked in. Subset denoted: FACS-sorted CD8+CD4-CCR7+CD45RA+ naive T cells. This rearrangement joins TRBV27 to TRBJ2-7, with D tentatively TRBD2 (6 bases). This sequence was found in a human donor in good health. Some libraries in this study had Jurkat cell RNA spiked in. CDR3 coding DNA: TGTGCCAGCGAGATGGGACTCCCGGCGATAAGCGAGCAGTACTTC. Encoded protein: CASEMGLPAISEQYF.